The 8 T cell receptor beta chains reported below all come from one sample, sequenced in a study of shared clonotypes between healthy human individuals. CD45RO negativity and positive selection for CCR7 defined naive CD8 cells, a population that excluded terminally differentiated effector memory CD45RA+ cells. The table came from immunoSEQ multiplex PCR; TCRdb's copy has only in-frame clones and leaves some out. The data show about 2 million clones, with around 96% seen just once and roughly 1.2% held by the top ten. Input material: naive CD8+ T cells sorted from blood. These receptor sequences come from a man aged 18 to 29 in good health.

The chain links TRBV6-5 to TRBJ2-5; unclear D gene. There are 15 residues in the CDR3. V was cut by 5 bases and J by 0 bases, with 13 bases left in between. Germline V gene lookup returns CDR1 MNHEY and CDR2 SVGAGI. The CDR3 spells CASSASTENQETQYF. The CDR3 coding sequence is TGTGCCAGCAGTGCCTCGACGGAAAACCAAGAGACCCAGTACTTC.

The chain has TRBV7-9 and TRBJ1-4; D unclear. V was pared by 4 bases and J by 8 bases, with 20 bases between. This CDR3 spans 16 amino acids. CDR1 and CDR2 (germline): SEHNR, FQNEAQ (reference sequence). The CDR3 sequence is CASSSNRVSLGEKLFF. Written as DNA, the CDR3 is TGTGCCAGCAGCTCAAACAGAGTTTCTCTAGGGGAAAAACTGTTTTTT.

The CDR3 coding sequence is TGTGCCAGTAGTGCAGCCGGGACCTGGGGCTACGAGCAGTACTTC. Translating it yields CASSAAGTWGYEQYF. The J gene is TRBJ2-7, the V gene TRBV19; either TRBD1 or TRBD2 may supply D (5 bases each). The germline V gene encodes CDR1 LNHDA and CDR2 SQIVND (reference sequence). Trimming left V 5 bases short and J 3 bases short, with 17 bases between. There are 15 residues in the CDR3.

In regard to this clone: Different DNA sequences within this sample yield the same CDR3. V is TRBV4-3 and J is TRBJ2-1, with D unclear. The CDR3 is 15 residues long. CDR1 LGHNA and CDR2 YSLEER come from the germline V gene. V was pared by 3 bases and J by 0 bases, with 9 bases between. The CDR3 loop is CASSQDQSSYNEQFF. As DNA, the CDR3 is TGCGCCAGCAGCCAGGACCAGAGCTCCTACAATGAGCAGTTCTTC.

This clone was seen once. CDR3 residues: CASSSTGYSYEQYF. As DNA, the CDR3 is TGTGCCAGCAGTTCGACAGGTTACTCCTACGAGCAGTACTTC. The chain combines TRBV2 with TRBJ2-7; possibly TRBD1 for D (6 bases). The CDR3 runs to 14 residues. Germline V gene data show CDR1 as SNHLY and CDR2 as FYNNEI. V gave up 5 bases and J gave up 0 bases, with 11 bases separating them.

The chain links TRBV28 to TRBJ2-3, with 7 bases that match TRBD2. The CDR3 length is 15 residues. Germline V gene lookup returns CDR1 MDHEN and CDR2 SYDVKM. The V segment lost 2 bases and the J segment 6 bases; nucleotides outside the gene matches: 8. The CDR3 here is CASSLEPGGEDTQYF. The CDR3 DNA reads TGTGCCAGCAGTTTAGAACCGGGAGGCGAGGATACGCAGTATTTT.

The CDR3, as DNA: TGTGCCAGTAGTATGGGTAGCAATCAGCCCCAGCATTTT. Translating it yields CASSMGSNQPQHF. V gene TRBV19 combines with J gene TRBJ1-5; unclear D gene. The CDR3 has 13 amino acids. With 3 bases removed from V and 0 bases from J, the gap between germline ends came to 3 bases. Germline assignment: CDR1 LNHDA and CDR2 SQIVND (reference sequence).

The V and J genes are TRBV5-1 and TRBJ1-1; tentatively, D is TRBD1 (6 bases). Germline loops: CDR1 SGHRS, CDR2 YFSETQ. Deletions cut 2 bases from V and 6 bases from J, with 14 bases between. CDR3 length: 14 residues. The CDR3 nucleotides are TGCGCCAGCAGCTTTCCAGGGGATGGCGCTGAAGCTTTCTTT. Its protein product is CASSFPGDGAEAFF.